The following is a T cell receptor beta chain sequence with its context. What was sequenced were expressed TCRB transcripts, since all of the isolated RNA had been reverse transcribed. Here immunoSEQ multiplex PCR was the method, and the copy in TCRdb shows in-frame clones only, minus some. Among around 21,000 clones listed, approximately 50% were seen once. The CDR3 is 16 residues long. Germline V lookup: CDR1 SGHRS, CDR2 YFSETQ. The data are from a study of beta chain features in type 1 diabetes. This receptor was taken from a man aged 18-30 years in good health. What was sequenced was stem cell memory CD4+ T cells from blood. The J gene is TRBJ2-5, the V gene TRBV5-1; D possibly corresponds to TRBD2 (5 bases). The J call may be faulty, since TRBJ2-7 better matches the DNA end. The CDR3 spells CASSSGLTLGSYEQYF. CDR3 nucleotide sequence: TGCGCCAGCAGCTCCGGACTGACCCTAGGCTCCTACGAGCAGTACTTC.